The 4 T cell receptor beta chains below all came from one sample that was sequenced in a study of tumor-infiltrating lymphocytes in primary liver carcinoma. Germline DNA was also extracted, and blood RNA derived from unsorted whole blood. Constant-region priming of about 520 ng total RNA yielded TCR beta cDNA. TCR beta libraries came from three nested multiplex PCR rounds using slightly modified ARM-PCR. The study ran its first two PCR rounds for roughly 11 cycles each, using TRBV1-TRBV30 forward primers and a C-beta reverse primer. TCRdb used MiXCR to reprocess the multiplex PCR reads, holding one entry per CDR3 protein. This sample has approximately 330,000 distinct CDR3 sequences, with approximately 64% found just once. Sequencing was carried out using peripheral blood. The receptor set was obtained from a middle-aged man with primary liver carcinoma and hepatitis B virus infection.

In its sample, this clonotype was seen many times. The J gene is TRBJ1-2, the V gene TRBV12-3 or TRBV12-4, with D unclear. Between the trimmed V and J ends, which lost 5 bases and 8 bases, there was a span of 15 bases. The CDR3 loop spans 13 amino acids. CDR3 in DNA: TGTGCCAGCAGTAACTCAGGCTCTCGGGGCTACACCTTC. This translates into CASSNSGSRGYTF.

In the case of this clonotype: The CDR3 does not end in the conserved phenylalanine or tryptophan, so this is likely a read error. This chain uses TRBV11-3 with TRBJ2-1; no firm D call. This CDR3 has 15 residues. Germline lookup yields CDR1 SGHNT and CDR2 YENEEA. In DNA form, the CDR3 reads TGTGCCGGCAGCTTCGGACCCCCGTTGGACAATGAGCAGTTCCTC. As protein: CAGSFGPPLDNEQFL.

Details on this clonotype: A much larger clone lies a single base off, so this may be a read error. The V and J genes are TRBV12-3 or TRBV12-4 and TRBJ1-4, with D perhaps TRBD1 (5 bases). The V end was cut by 9 bases, the J end by 8 bases, with 19 bases between. The CDR3 length is 14 residues. The CDR3 bases are TGTGCCAGGAGACTCTCCGGGACCGAGGAAAAACTGTTTTTT. This sequence encodes CARRLSGTEEKLFF.

The chain combines TRBV10-3 with TRBJ2-5; D may match TRBD1 or TRBD2 (6 bases each). Trimming removed 8 bases at V and 4 bases at J, with 20 bases between. Looked up from germline, CDR1 is ENHRY and CDR2 is SYGVKD. This CDR3 is 15 amino acids long. The CDR3 DNA follows: TGTGCCATCGGAGGGGATGCAGGGGCGGGAGAGACCCAGTACTTC. Amino acids: CAIGGDAGAGETQYF.